Shown below are 9 T cell receptor beta chains from a single sample sequenced in a study of shared clonotypes between healthy human individuals. Generated by immunoSEQ multiplex PCR, the TCRdb table keeps only in-frame clones and is missing some. The sample records millions of clones, roughly 95% being singletons. Sequencing was performed on naive CD4+ T cells sorted from blood. As for subset: CD45RA+ positively selected. These receptors came from a man in his late teens or twenties in good health.

The CDR3 DNA follows: TGCGCCAGCAGCTCGGAAGGGACAGTAGGAGCTGAAGCTTTCTTT. Amino acid sequence: CASSSEGTVGAEAFF. The chain couples TRBV5-1 to TRBJ1-1; 7 nucleotides align to TRBD1. The CDR3 consists of 15 residues. Germline trimming cut 3 bases from V and 6 bases from J; bases unmatched to any gene: 11. Looked up from germline, CDR1 is SGHRS and CDR2 is YFSETQ.

V and J are TRBV7-9 and TRBJ2-1, with unresolved D. The CDR3 loop spans 10 amino acids. Germline V gene data show CDR1 as SEHNR and CDR2 as FQNEAQ (reference sequence). The V end lost 6 bases, the J end lost 7 bases, and 4 bases lay between the germline ends. The CDR3 loop reads CASSINEQFF. The DNA for the CDR3 is TGTGCCAGCAGTATTAATGAGCAGTTCTTC.

With regard to this clone: The same CDR3 is also encoded by other DNA sequences in this sample. The rearrangement joins TRBV30 to TRBJ2-1; D is unresolved. The V end lost 4 bases, the J end lost 0 bases, and 7 bases lay between the germline ends. The CDR3 length is 13 residues. Germline assignment: CDR1 GTSNPN and CDR2 SVGIG (reference sequence). DNA for the CDR3: TGTGCCTGGACTGGCGGCTCCTACAATGAGCAGTTCTTC. Translated, it gives CAWTGGSYNEQFF.

The rearrangement uses TRBV9 and TRBJ2-2, with 7 nucleotides matching TRBD1. Losses at the gene ends were 1 base for V and 6 bases for J; bases not matched to a gene: 9. The CDR3 extends over 16 amino acids. Germline V gene lookup returns CDR1 SGDLS and CDR2 YYNGEE. For the CDR3, the DNA is TGTGCCAGCAGCGTATCTGGGACAGAGCCCTCCGGGGAGCTGTTTTTT. It encodes CASSVSGTEPSGELFF.

The V gene is TRBV7-9, the J gene TRBJ2-3; the match to TRBD1 covers 9 bases. Germline CDR1 reads SEHNR; CDR2 reads FQNEAQ (reference sequence). The CDR3 runs to 16 residues. V shed 2 bases, J shed 3 bases, and the junction held 6 bases outside the gene matches. The CDR3 sequence: CASSLWGQGITDTQYF. CDR3 bases: TGTGCCAGCAGCTTATGGGGACAGGGTATTACAGATACGCAGTATTTT. Full variable domain (remainder filled in from reference TRBV7-9 and TRBJ2-3): DTGVSQNPRHKITKRGQNVTFRCDPISEHNRLYWYRQTLGQGPEFLTYFQNEAQLEKSRLLSDRFSAERPKGSFSTLEIQRTEQGDSAMYLCASSLWGQGITDTQYFGPGTRLTVL.

Notes on this clone: This sample also contains other DNA sequences that code for the same CDR3. The CDR3 region is CASSGQGLTNEKLFF. The DNA for the CDR3 is TGTGCCAGCAGCGGACAGGGGTTAACTAATGAAAAACTGTTTTTT. The V and J genes are TRBV9 and TRBJ1-4, with TRBD1 matching 8 bases. The CDR3 covers 15 residues. Trimming cost V 3 bases and J 1 base; bases outside gene matches: 2. Germline values: CDR1 SGDLS, CDR2 YYNGEE.

In DNA, the CDR3 is TGTGCCAGCTCAACATCGATGGGGGAAAAACTGTTTTTT. It codes for CASSTSMGEKLFF. The chain carries TRBV18 and TRBJ1-4, with D uncertain. This CDR3 has 13 residues. Germline V lookup: CDR1 KGHSH, CDR2 LQKENI. The germline V and J ends were trimmed by 5 bases and 8 bases, with 12 bases remaining between them.

The chain employs TRBV19 and TRBJ2-7; D gene unclear. Germline V lookup: CDR1 LNHDA, CDR2 SQIVND (reference sequence). V was cut by 3 bases and J by 1 base, with 7 bases left in between. This CDR3 has 13 residues. DNA for the CDR3: TGTGCCAGTAGTATCAGACTTTCCTACGAGCAGTACTTC. This codes for CASSIRLSYEQYF.

The genes are TRBV7-6 and TRBJ2-7; 8 positions agree with TRBD1. The V and J ends lost 0 bases and 0 bases, in that order; junction bases with no gene match: 7. Germline lookup yields CDR1 SGHVS and CDR2 FNYEAQ. The CDR3 sequence is 17 residues long. CDR3: CASSLAPDRDHSYEQYF. CDR3 DNA sequence: TGTGCCAGCAGCTTAGCGCCGGACAGGGACCACTCCTACGAGCAGTACTTC.